The T cell receptor (beta chain) under discussion was sequenced for a study of identical twins. Healthy Caucasians provided all donations. Each cDNA held unique molecular identifiers, and template switching gave it a universal primer site. One entry per CDR3 protein results from TCRdb running MiXCR on the 5' RACE reads. Of hundreds of thousands of distinct CDR3 sequences listed, roughly an eighth are singletons. Findings and caveats of the study: Weaker excess twin sharing was seen among beta out-of-frame sequences. Beta clonotypes that were abundant in cord blood contained fewer insertions, a pattern absent from memory repertoires.

This clonotype was recorded at least ten times. Its matching antigen is unknown. Looked up from germline, CDR1 is SGHTA and CDR2 is FQGTGA. This CDR3 is 13 amino acids long. V shed 5 bases and J 5 bases; nucleotides not matched to a gene: 3. The data also belong to a second study, concerning yellow fever vaccine responses in identical twins.

The sample comprised PBMCs. J is TRBJ2-1 and V is TRBV7-3; 7 positions match TRBD1. This clonotype originated in a young woman in good health. The CDR3 loop reads CASSIDRDNEQFF. CDR3 sequence (DNA): TGTGCCAGCAGCATTGACAGGGACAATGAGCAGTTCTTC.